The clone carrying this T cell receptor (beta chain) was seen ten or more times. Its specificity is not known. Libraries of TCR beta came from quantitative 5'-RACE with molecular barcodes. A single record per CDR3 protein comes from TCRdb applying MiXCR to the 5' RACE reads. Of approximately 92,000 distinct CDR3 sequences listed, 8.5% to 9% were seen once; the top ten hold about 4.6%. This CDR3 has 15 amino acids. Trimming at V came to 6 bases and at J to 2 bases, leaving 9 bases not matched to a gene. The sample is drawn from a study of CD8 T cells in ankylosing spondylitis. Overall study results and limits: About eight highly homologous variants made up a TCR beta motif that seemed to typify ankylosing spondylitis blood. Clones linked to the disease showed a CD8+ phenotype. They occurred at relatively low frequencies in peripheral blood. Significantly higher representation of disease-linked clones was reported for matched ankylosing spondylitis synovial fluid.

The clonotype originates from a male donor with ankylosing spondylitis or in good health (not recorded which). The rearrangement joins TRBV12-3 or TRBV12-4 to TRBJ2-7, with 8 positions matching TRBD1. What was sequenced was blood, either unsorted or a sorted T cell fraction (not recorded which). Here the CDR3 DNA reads TGTGCCAGCAGCCTAACCCAGGGGGCAACCTACGAGCAGTACTTC. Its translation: CASSLTQGATYEQYF.